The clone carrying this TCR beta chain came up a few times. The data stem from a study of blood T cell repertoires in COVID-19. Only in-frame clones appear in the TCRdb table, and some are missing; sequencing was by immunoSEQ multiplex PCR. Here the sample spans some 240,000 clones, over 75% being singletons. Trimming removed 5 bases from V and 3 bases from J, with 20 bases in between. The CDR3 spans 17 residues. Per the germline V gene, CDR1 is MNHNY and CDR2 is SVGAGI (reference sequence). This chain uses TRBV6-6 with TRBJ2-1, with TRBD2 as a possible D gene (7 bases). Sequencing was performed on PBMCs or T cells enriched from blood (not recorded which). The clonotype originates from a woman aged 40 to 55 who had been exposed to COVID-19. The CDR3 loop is CASSLEGGRAFYNEQFF. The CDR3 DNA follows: TGTGCCAGCAGTCTCGAAGGGGGGAGGGCCTTCTACAATGAGCAGTTCTTC.